The T cell receptor beta chain described here comes from a study of cytomegalovirus exposure and HLA in healthy donors. Regarding the study as a whole: Per a later analysis, 15,000 to 20,000 TCR beta sequences showed association with HLA alleles at 0.05 false discovery rate. No immune exposure information besides CMV serostatus was available. Rare sequences made up most TCRs, while some public TCRs were found in many donors.

It was with 60 Vbeta and 13 Jbeta primers that the PCR ran. Produced via immunoSEQ multiplex PCR; TCRdb's table is partial and in-frame only. The table counts approximately 120,000 clones; about 2.2% lies in the top ten. Regarding this clone: Its antigen is unknown.

CDR3 length: 14 residues. The germline V gene has CDR1 MDHEN and CDR2 SYDVKM. V shed 5 bases and J shed 0 bases, with 8 bases lying between them. The receptor comes from a man between 40 and 49 years old in good health and CMV-seronegative. This chain joins TRBV28 and TRBJ1-5; the D is unclear. Sequenced input: PBMCs. The DNA for the CDR3 is TGTGCCAGCAGTGCCCAGATTAGCAATCAGCCCCAGCATTTT. Its protein product is CASSAQISNQPQHF.